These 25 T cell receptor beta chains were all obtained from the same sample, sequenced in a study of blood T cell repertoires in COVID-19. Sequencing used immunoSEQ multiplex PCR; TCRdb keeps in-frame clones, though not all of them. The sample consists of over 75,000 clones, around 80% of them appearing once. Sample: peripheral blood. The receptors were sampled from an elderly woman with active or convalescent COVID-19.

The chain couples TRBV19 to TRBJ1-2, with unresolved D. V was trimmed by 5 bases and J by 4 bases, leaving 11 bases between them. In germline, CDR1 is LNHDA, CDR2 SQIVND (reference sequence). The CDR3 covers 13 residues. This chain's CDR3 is CASSEGAGYGYTF. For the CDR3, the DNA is TGTGCCAGTAGTGAGGGCGCAGGCTATGGCTACACCTTC.

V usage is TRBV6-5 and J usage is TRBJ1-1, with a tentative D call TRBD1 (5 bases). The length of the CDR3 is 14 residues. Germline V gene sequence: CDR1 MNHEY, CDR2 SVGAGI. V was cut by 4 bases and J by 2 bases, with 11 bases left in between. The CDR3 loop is CASSWEGRNTEAFF. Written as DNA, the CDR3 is TGTGCCAGCAGTTGGGAGGGACGTAACACTGAAGCTTTCTTT.

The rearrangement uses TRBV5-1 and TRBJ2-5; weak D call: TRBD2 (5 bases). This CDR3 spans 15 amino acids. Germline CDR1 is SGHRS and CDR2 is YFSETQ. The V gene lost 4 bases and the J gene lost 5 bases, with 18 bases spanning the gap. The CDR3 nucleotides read TGCGCCAGCAGCGCCACGGGAACCACGTATGAGACCCAGTACTTC. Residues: CASSATGTTYETQYF.

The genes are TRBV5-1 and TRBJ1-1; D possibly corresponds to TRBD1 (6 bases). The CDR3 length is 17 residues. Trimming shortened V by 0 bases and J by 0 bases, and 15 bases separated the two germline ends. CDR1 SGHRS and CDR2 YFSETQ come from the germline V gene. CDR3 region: CASSLVTGGLMNTEAFF. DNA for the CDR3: TGCGCCAGCAGCTTGGTAACCGGGGGGCTTATGAACACTGAAGCTTTCTTT.

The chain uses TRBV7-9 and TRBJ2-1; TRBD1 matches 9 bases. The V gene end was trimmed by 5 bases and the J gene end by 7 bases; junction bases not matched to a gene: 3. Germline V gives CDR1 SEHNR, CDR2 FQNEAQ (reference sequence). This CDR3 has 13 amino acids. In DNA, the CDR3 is TGTGCCAGCAGCGCGGGACAGGGAAATGAGCAGTTCTTC. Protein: CASSAGQGNEQFF.

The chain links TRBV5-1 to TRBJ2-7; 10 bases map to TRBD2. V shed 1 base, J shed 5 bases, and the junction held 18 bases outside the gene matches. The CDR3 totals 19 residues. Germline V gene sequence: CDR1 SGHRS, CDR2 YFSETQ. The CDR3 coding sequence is TGCGCCAGCAGCTTGTTGAGCGGGAGGGCCTCCGGATTACTCCACGAGCAGTACTTC. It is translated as CASSLLSGRASGLLHEQYF.

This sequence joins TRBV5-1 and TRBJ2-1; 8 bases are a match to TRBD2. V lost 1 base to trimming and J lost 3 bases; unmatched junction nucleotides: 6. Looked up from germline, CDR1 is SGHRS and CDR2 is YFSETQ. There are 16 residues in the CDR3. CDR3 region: CASSLSSGQIYNEQFF. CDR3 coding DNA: TGCGCCAGCAGCTTGTCTAGCGGGCAGATCTACAATGAGCAGTTCTTC. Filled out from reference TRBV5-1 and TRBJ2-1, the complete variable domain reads KAGVTQTPRYLIKTRGQQVTLSCSPISGHRSVSWYQQTPGQGLQFLFEYFSETQRNKGNFPGRFSGRQFSNSRSEMNVSTLELGDSALYLCASSLSSGQIYNEQFFGPGTRLTVL.

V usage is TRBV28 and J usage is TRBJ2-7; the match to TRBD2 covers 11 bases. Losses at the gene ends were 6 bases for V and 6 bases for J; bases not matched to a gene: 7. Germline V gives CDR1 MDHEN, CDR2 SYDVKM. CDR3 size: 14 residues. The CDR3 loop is CASSDSGRGLEQYF. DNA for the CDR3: TGTGCCAGCAGCGATAGCGGGAGGGGTCTCGAGCAGTACTTC.

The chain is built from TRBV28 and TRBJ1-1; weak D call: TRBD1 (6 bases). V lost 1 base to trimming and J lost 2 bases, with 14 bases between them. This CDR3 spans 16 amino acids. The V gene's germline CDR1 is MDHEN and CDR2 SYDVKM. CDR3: CASSLSITGRNTEAFF. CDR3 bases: TGTGCCAGCAGTTTATCCATTACAGGGAGAAACACTGAAGCTTTCTTT.

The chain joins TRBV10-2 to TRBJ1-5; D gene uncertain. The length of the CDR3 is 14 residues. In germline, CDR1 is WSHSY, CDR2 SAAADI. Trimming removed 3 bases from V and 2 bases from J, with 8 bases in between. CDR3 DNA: TGCGCCAGCAGTGACCCCGGGGGCAATCAGCCCCAGCATTTT. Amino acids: CASSDPGGNQPQHF.

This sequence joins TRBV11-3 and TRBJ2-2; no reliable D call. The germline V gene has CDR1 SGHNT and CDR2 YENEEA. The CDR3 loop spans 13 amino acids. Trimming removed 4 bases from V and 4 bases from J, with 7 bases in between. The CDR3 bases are TGTGCCAGCAGCTATGTCTCCACCGGGGAGCTGTTTTTT. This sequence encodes CASSYVSTGELFF.

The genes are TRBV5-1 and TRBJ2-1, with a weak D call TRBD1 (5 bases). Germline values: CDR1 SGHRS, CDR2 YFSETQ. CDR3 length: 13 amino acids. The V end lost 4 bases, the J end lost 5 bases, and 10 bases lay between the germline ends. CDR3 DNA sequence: TGCGCCAGCAGCCCGACAGTTAACAATGAGCAGTTCTTC. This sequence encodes CASSPTVNNEQFF.

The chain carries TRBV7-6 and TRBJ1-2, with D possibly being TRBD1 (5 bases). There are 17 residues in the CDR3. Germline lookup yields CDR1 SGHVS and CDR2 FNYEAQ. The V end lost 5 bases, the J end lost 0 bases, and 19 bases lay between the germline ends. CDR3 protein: CASSTLGQGEANYGYTF. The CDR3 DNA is TGTGCCAGCAGCACCCTAGGGCAGGGCGAAGCTAACTATGGCTACACCTTC.

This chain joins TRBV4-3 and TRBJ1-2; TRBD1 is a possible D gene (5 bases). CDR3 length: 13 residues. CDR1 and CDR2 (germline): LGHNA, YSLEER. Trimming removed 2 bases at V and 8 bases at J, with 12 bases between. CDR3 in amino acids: CASSQTSGVGYTF. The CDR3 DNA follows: TGCGCCAGCAGCCAAACTTCGGGGGTCGGCTACACCTTC.

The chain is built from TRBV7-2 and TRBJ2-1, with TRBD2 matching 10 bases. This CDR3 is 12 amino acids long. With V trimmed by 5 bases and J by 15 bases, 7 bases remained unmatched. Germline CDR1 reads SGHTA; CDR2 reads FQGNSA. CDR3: CASSKPGLASFF. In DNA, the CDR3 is TGTGCCAGCAGCAAGCCGGGACTAGCGTCGTTCTTC.

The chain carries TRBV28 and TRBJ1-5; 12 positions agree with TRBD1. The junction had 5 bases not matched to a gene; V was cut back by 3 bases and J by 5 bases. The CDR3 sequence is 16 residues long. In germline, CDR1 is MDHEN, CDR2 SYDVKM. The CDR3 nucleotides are TGTGCCAGCAGTTTCCTCGGGACAGGGGGCGATCAGCCCCAGCATTTT. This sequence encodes CASSFLGTGGDQPQHF.

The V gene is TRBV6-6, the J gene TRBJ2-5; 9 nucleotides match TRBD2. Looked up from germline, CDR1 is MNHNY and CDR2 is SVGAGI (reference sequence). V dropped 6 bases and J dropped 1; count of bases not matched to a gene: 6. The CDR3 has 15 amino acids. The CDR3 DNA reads TGTGCCAGCAGCTTAGCGGGGGCGTTCCAAGAGACCCAGTACTTC. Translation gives CASSLAGAFQETQYF.

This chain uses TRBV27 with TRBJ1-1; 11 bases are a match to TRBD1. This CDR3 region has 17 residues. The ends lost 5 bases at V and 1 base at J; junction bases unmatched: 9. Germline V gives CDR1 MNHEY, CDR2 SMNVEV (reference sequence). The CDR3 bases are TGTGCCAGCAGTGTGGACAGGGGGCGAAGCTGGAACACTGAAGCTTTCTTT. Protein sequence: CASSVDRGRSWNTEAFF.

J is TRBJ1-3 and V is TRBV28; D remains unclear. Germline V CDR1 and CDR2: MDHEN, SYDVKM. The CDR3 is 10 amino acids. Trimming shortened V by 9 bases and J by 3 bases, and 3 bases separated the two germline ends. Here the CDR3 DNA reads TGTGCCAGTCTTGGAAACACCATATATTTT. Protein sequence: CASLGNTIYF.

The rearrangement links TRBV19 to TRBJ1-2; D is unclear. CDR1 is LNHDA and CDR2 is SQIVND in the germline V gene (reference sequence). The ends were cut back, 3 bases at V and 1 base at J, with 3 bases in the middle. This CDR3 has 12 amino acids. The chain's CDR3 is CASSMSNYGYTF. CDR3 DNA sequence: TGTGCCAGTAGTATGAGTAACTATGGCTACACCTTC.

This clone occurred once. The CDR3 is CASSAGSVGELFF. The CDR3 nucleotides are TGTGCCAGCAGCGCGGGGTCCGTCGGGGAGCTGTTTTTT. The rearrangement joins TRBV9 to TRBJ2-2; D is perhaps TRBD2 (5 bases). The CDR3 sequence is 13 residues long. V lost 3 bases, J lost 7 bases, and 10 bases lay in between. Germline V lookup: CDR1 SGDLS, CDR2 YYNGEE.

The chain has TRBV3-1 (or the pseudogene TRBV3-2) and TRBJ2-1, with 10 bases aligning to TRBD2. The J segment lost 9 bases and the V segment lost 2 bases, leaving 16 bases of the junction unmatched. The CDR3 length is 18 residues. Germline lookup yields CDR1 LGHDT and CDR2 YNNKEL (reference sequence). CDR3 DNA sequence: TGTGCCAGCAGCCAACGGGGGTTTGAAAGCGGGAGGGCCATTGAGCAGTTCTTC. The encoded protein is CASSQRGFESGRAIEQFF.

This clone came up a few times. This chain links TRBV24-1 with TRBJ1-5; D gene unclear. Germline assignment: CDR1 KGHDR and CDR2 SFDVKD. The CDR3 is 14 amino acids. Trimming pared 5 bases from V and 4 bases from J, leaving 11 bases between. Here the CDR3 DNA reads TGTGCCACCAGTGCCGGTGTCGTAAATCAGCCCCAGCATTTT. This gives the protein CATSAGVVNQPQHF.

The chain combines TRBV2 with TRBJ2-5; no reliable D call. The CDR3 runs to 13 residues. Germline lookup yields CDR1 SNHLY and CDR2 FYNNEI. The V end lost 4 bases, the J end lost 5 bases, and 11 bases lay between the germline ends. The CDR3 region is CASSGRLQETQYF. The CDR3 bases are TGTGCCAGCAGTGGAAGGCTACAGGAGACCCAGTACTTC. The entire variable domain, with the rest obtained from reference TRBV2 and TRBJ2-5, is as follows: EPEVTQTPSHQVTQMGQEVILRCVPISNHLYFYWYRQILGQKVEFLVSFYNNEISEKSEIFDDQFSVERPDGSNFTLKIRSTKLEDSAMYFCASSGRLQETQYFGPGTRLLVL.

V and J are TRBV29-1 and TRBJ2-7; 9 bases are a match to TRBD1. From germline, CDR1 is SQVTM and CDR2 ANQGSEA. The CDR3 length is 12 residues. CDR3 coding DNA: TGCAGTGGACAGGGGAGCTCCTACGAGCAGTACTTC. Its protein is CSGQGSSYEQYF.